These 13 T cell receptor beta chains were all obtained from the same sample, sequenced in a study of cytomegalovirus exposure and HLA in healthy donors. Use of 60 Vbeta and 13 Jbeta primers characterized the PCR. Repertoires were generated with immunoSEQ multiplex PCR, while TCRdb's copy carries only in-frame clones and drops some. The table includes 100,000 to 150,000 clones, about four fifths detected once. Sequencing was performed on PBMCs. The origin of the receptors is a woman in her fifties or sixties in good health and CMV-seropositive.

This clone was recorded once. This rearrangement joins TRBV9 to TRBJ2-2; 8 bases map to TRBD1. Germline CDR1 reads SGDLS; CDR2 reads YYNGEE. The CDR3 length is 16 residues. V was pared by 4 bases and J by 9 bases, with 14 bases of the junction left unmatched. The CDR3 DNA sequence: TGTGCCAGCAGCCCGGACAGGGTGTCTTGGACCAGGGAGCTGTTTTTT. The encoded protein is CASSPDRVSWTRELFF.

This clone was detected once. The V gene is TRBV6-5, the J gene TRBJ1-1, with D perhaps TRBD1 (5 bases). The CDR3 runs 16 residues. Germline lookup yields CDR1 MNHEY and CDR2 SVGAGI. Trimming removed 1 base from V and 0 bases from J, with 12 bases in between. The CDR3 nucleotides are TGTGCCAGCAGTTACTTTCAAGGAGGGGTGAACACTGAAGCTTTCTTT. Its protein is CASSYFQGGVNTEAFF.

V gene TRBV27 combines with J gene TRBJ1-5; 7 bases are a match to TRBD1. There are 14 residues in the CDR3. The germline CDR1 and CDR2 sequences are MNHEY and SMNVEV (reference sequence). The V and J ends lost 6 bases and 4 bases, in that order; junction bases with no gene match: 6. The CDR3 DNA is TGTGCCAGCAGACACACAGGGGAAAATCAGCCCCAGCATTTT. It encodes CASRHTGENQPQHF.

The chain couples TRBV27 to TRBJ1-6; unclear D gene. The CDR3 is made up of 14 amino acids. Trimming stripped 2 bases from V and 8 bases from J, with 10 bases between. The germline V gene has CDR1 MNHEY and CDR2 SMNVEV (reference sequence). Written as DNA, the CDR3 is TGTGCCAGCAGTTTAAGGGTAGCGGATTCACCCCTCCACTTT. This codes for CASSLRVADSPLHF.

The chain joins TRBV25-1 to TRBJ2-2; 7 nucleotides agree with TRBD1. Germline V gives CDR1 MGHDK, CDR2 SYGVNS. Losses at the gene ends were 6 bases for V and 0 bases for J; bases not matched to a gene: 7. This CDR3 region has 16 residues. The CDR3 sequence: CASSLMGTANTGELFF. CDR3 nucleotide sequence: TGTGCCAGCAGCCTCATGGGGACAGCGAACACCGGGGAGCTGTTTTTT.

The CDR3 loop is CSVVARGDTEAFF. CDR3 in DNA: TGCAGCGTTGTTGCCAGGGGAGACACTGAAGCTTTCTTT. The J gene is TRBJ1-1, the V gene TRBV29-1, with D possibly being TRBD1 (6 bases). Looked up from germline, CDR1 is SQVTM and CDR2 is ANQGSEA. The length of the CDR3 is 13 residues. Trimming took 4 bases from V and 3 from J, leaving 12 bases between them.

The chain carries TRBV25-1 and TRBJ1-2; D gene unclear. The V and J ends lost 2 bases and 3 bases respectively, with 10 bases between them. This CDR3 has 14 residues. From germline, CDR1 is MGHDK and CDR2 SYGVNS. CDR3 residues: CASSERVEDYGYTF. The CDR3 coding sequence is TGTGCCAGCAGTGAAAGGGTGGAGGACTATGGCTACACCTTC.

The chain links TRBV6-5 to TRBJ1-6; D uncertain. This CDR3 comprises 14 residues. The germline V gene encodes CDR1 MNHEY and CDR2 SVGAGI. Deletions cut 6 bases from V and 7 bases from J, with 13 bases between. DNA of the CDR3: TGTGCCAGCAGCCCCCGGGGTCAAAATTCACCCCTCCACTTT. Amino acids: CASSPRGQNSPLHF.

The rearrangement links TRBV5-6 to TRBJ1-5; the match to TRBD1 covers 9 bases. V gave up 2 bases and J gave up 5 bases; unmatched junction bases: 2. This CDR3 spans 14 amino acids. The germline gives CDR1 SGHDT, CDR2 YYEEEE. The CDR3 region has the DNA TGTGCCAGCAGCTTCCGGGACAGGGATCAGCCCCAGCATTTT. Its translation: CASSFRDRDQPQHF. The complete variable domain, with remaining parts taken from reference TRBV5-6 and TRBJ1-5, reads DAGVTQSPTHLIKTRGQQVTLRCSPKSGHDTVSWYQQALGQGPQFIFQYYEEEERQRGNFPDRFSGHQFPNYSSELNVNALLLGDSALYLCASSFRDRDQPQHFGDGTRLSIL.

This chain uses TRBV25-1 with TRBJ2-2; 10 bases fit TRBD2. V shed 8 bases, J shed 6 bases, and the junction held 6 bases outside the gene matches. There are 14 residues in the CDR3. Germline CDR1 is MGHDK and CDR2 is SYGVNS. The CDR3, as DNA: TGTGCCAGCCTAAGCGGGAGGGTCGCCGGGGAGCTGTTTTTT. It codes for CASLSGRVAGELFF.

The V and J genes are TRBV6-6 and TRBJ1-2; TRBD1 agrees at 7 bases. This CDR3 is 13 amino acids long. Germline values: CDR1 MNHNY, CDR2 SVGAGI (reference sequence). V was clipped by 8 bases and J by 6 bases; unmatched bases: 9. CDR3 amino acids: CASLRQGLHGYTF. CDR3 nucleotides: TGTGCCAGCCTCAGACAGGGACTTCATGGCTACACCTTC.

The gene calls are TRBV2 and TRBJ2-5; 9 nucleotides line up with TRBD1. The DNA end lines up better with TRBJ2-7; the J call may be wrong. The CDR3 has 16 residues. Germline assignment: CDR1 SNHLY and CDR2 FYNNEI. CDR3 coding DNA: TGTGCCAGCAGGCTGACAGGGGGGACGGTAGGGCACGAGCAGTACTTC. It codes for CASRLTGGTVGHEQYF.

The gene calls are TRBV6-6 and TRBJ2-1; 13 positions agree with TRBD2. CDR3 size: 15 residues. Trimming took 6 bases from V and 5 from J; bases not matched to a gene: 4. Germline V gene sequence: CDR1 MNHNY, CDR2 SVGAGI (reference sequence). CDR3 DNA: TGTGCCAGCAGGAGACTAGCGGGAGGCAACAATGAGCAGTTCTTC. Translation: CASRRLAGGNNEQFF.